This T cell receptor (beta chain) was captured by sequencing in a study of cytomegalovirus exposure and HLA in healthy donors (TCRdb year 2017). Notes on the research overall: An earlier analysis of approximately 590 of the donors reported about 250 Gb of sequence data and 117 million unique TCR beta sequences from some 180 million T cells. Class I and class II HLA loci were covered by the typing at four-digit resolution. Besides the first cohort of 666 subjects, a separate validation cohort made up of some 110 different subjects was used. The study combined high-throughput TCR immunosequencing, statistical association of individual TCRs with disease status, and machine learning to predict cytomegalovirus infection status. In a later analysis, previously published TCR beta repertoires from about 670 donors were re-analyzed and high-resolution HLA genotyping was added so that TCR occurrence patterns could be studied. Among 398 genotyped donors of the cohort, an average of approximately 240,000 unique TCR beta nucleotide sequences was sequenced per donor, of which 15% to 20% were non-productive. About 300 gigabases of sequencing data and 80 million or so unique TCR sequences were included in an early release covering roughly 600 HLA-typed donors. Donor age, sex, ethnicity and CMV serostatus were collected together with the repertoire data. All discovery cohort repertoires had been generated using a single sequencing platform. The study was designed to test whether signatures of past pathogen exposure could be identified by cataloging public T cell receptors. Roughly 5 DR-DQ haplotypes were handled as single units for association and clustering, since linkage in the cohort was strong. An earlier analysis of more than 450 of the donors used high-throughput TCR beta sequencing to judge whether each TCR beta V gene segment behaved as functional or pseudogenic. The number of donors typed differed by locus, with roughly 620-640 for A, B, C, DRB1 and DQB1, about 500 for DQA1, approximately 580 for DPA1, and approximately 470 for DPB1. The genetic ancestry cluster associated with self-reported Caucasian donors included 80% to 90% of the roughly 400 genotyped donors. A later genetic analysis took genome-wide SNP genotypes for about three fifths of the 666 donors and used that subset as a discovery cohort. The study used immunosequencing to profile the T cell repertoires of several hundred subjects and linked those repertoires to cytomegalovirus serostatus. In the later analysis, no new phenotypic data were used to find candidate immune exposures; instead, reliance was placed on TCR beta sequences and their occurrence across donors.

This clone was observed a few times. Its antigen target is currently unknown. Base qualities were left out, and no much larger clone turns up one base away. General conclusions and limits of the study: Three of the identified cytomegalovirus-associated TCR beta chains were confirmed in vitro to be specific for cytomegalovirus antigens. According to a later genetic analysis, donors in an Asian-associated ancestry cluster had fewer N-insertions in productive TCRs than the approximately 710-donor mean. Strong co-occurrence of HLA alleles, especially DR and DQ, made assigning TCR associations to individual alleles difficult. According to a later analysis, parvovirus B19, influenza, CMV and Epstein-Barr virus appeared linked to several top co-occurrence clusters. Most TCR sequences were observed very rarely across donors, whereas some public TCRs were present in many individuals. Because some donors lacked HLA typing at each locus, the association tests relied only on the typed subset. In an earlier analysis of some 500 of the donors, most TCR beta V segments appeared in productive rearrangements about 90% or about 30% of the time, broadly matching IMGT annotations. The 87-base-pair reads could not distinguish some IMGT-functional V segments, including TRBV6-2 and TRBV6-3, so those segments were excluded. The presence/absence analyses assumed that sequencing depth was roughly uniform across donors, and that assumption may not be true. The study gave a list of 150 to 200 TCR beta chains associated with cytomegalovirus. In both the original and validation cohorts, the classifier was reported to diagnose cytomegalovirus status with high specificity and sensitivity. A further reported finding was that TCR beta sequences accurately predicted the HLA-A and HLA-B alleles for most subjects in the first cohort. In a later analysis, most CMV-associated TCR beta chains were found to appear HLA-restricted, with HLA associations seemingly driven largely by CMV exposure. A cluster of highly shared sequence variants was judged likely to represent a technical artifact of the sequencing pipeline. An association between a missense DCLRE1C variant and V-gene and J-gene trimming of TCR beta chains was found in a later genetic analysis and replicated in an independent cohort. In a later analysis, the rate of TCR association differed among HLA loci, with DRB1 alleles having the most associated TCRs and HLA-C alleles having the fewest. For the cohort, immune exposure information was limited to CMV serostatus. Approximately 18 rarely observed V segments, including chromosome 9 orphons, were excluded from the earlier analysis of approximately 500 of the donors because counts were too low. The cohort was sequenced for TCR beta chains only, and without alpha or paired-chain data the features that could be detected were limited. The authors suggested that the approach could potentially be extended to other disease states and immunological phenotypes. A later analysis found that HLA-associated TCR beta chains were more clonally expanded and had lower generation probabilities than equally common non-associated chains. Linkage disequilibrium might explain the correlated functional status among segregating V segments, but an unknown experimental factor could not be ruled out. Specific HLA alleles were associated with 15,000 to 20,000 TCR beta sequences at a false discovery rate of 0.05 in a later analysis.

The cohort consisted of 666 healthy bone marrow donors. At the time of sampling, all cohort members were nominally healthy, though unrecorded immune exposures were likely present. The donor was CMV seronegative and was included in the group of a few hundred seronegative cohort members. Every donor gave a peripheral blood sample, and the peripheral blood mononuclear cells from that sample were used for TCR beta sequencing. Genomic DNA was extracted from the blood cell samples with the Qiagen DNeasy Blood Extraction Kit. To prepare the library, the immunoSEQ multiplex PCR assay was applied. For the multiplex PCR, a mixture combining 60 forward primers for TCR Vbeta segments and 13 reverse primers for TCR Jbeta segments was used. The CDR3 region of rearranged TCR beta genes was amplified from genomic DNA by a multiplex PCR assay. The amplified TCR beta libraries were sequenced on the Illumina HiSeq System as 87-base-pair reads. The original pipeline was this. Across the 670 or so repertoires, a later analysis counted 78 million or so unique TCR beta chains, some 11 million of which were shared by at least two donors. To remove PCR and sequencing errors, raw reads were error-corrected and collapsed into unique sequences using a nearest-neighbor algorithm that merged closely related sequences. CDR3 sequences were aligned to IMGT reference sequences to assign V, D and J gene segments. Each retained sequence needed at least a six-nucleotide match to both a V gene segment and a J gene segment. Rearrangements were called productive when the CDR3 lacked stop codons and stayed in frame with V and J; all others were non-productive. CDR3 was defined by IMGT convention, running from the second conserved V-encoded cysteine to the conserved J-encoded phenylalanine. The earlier analysis of roughly 590 of the donors excluded any sequence lacking an unambiguous match to a single V gene segment. In an earlier analysis of around 590 of the donors, a V segment was called functional when productive rearrangements were above 56.7%, and segregating when the standard deviation between donors exceeded 5%. To diagnose cytomegalovirus status from the catalog of TCR beta chain sequences, a statistical classification framework was built. In a later analysis, V and J genes were assigned by comparing TCR nucleotide sequences against IMGT/GENE-DB human TR gene sequences. A later analysis assigned CDR3 sequences and most-parsimonious VDJ recombination scenarios with the TCRdist pipeline. In a later analysis, each TCR beta chain was defined by its CDR3 amino acid sequence together with its V-gene family, and reads without a unique V-gene family were excluded. To address suspected cross-contamination and a sequencing artifact, a later analysis removed roughly 580 highly shared, low-generation-probability nucleotide sequences. In a later analysis, a clonal expansion index for each public chain was calculated from normalized within-repertoire ranks of inferred template counts. Generation probabilities in a later analysis came from a VDJ recombination model fitted to out-of-frame rearrangements, and those results were checked against IGoR. Hypergeometric tests were used in a later analysis to score TCR-TCR, TCR-HLA and TCR-CMV co-occurrence, with a repertoire-size bias correction applied to the TCR pairs. In a later analysis, false discovery rates were estimated by permuting HLA or CMV assignments 20 times. In a later analysis, co-occurring TCRs were grouped using DBSCAN, with TCRdist sequence similarity added in when clustering inside HLA-allele-positive subsets. For co-occurrence clustering, repertoires with fewer than 30,000 or more than 120,000 public chains were excluded, along with several repertoires with anomalous nucleotide sharing. TCRdb obtained this table from immuneACCESS and retained in-frame rearrangements with V and J assigned. These tables miss some clones; where compared with another copy, unresolved V genes account for less than half of the shortfall, and the remainder is unexplained. V and J calls plus clone size are reproduced from that table; the DNA served to infer D and trimming. Here the sample has 120,000 or so clones; 55% to 75% occur a single time. 3% to 4% of the sample lies in the top ten.

Based on the germline V gene (reference sequence), the CDR1 and CDR2 sequences are SEHNR and FQNEAQ. V is pruned by 3 bases and J by 3 bases, leaving 2 bases of the junction without a gene match. Inclusive of the bounding cysteine and phenylalanine, the CDR3 is 14 residues long. Of all the DNA, just the CDR3 is kept, 42 bases in frame from base 1. The receptor's source is a young man in good health and CMV-seronegative. The specimen sequenced was PBMCs. The chain employs TRBV7-9 and TRBJ1-2; 9 central nucleotides agree with TRBD1. The DNA sequence is TGTGCCAGCAGCTTCCGGGACAGGGACTATGGCTACACCTTC. Protein translation: CASSFRDRDYGYTF. Joined to the reference TRBV7-9 and TRBJ1-2 proteins, this CDR3 gives the full variable domain: DTGVSQNPRHKITKRGQNVTFRCDPISEHNRLYWYRQTLGQGPEFLTYFQNEAQLEKSRLLSDRFSAERPKGSFSTLEIQRTEQGDSAMYLCASSFRDRDYGYTFGSGTRLTVV.